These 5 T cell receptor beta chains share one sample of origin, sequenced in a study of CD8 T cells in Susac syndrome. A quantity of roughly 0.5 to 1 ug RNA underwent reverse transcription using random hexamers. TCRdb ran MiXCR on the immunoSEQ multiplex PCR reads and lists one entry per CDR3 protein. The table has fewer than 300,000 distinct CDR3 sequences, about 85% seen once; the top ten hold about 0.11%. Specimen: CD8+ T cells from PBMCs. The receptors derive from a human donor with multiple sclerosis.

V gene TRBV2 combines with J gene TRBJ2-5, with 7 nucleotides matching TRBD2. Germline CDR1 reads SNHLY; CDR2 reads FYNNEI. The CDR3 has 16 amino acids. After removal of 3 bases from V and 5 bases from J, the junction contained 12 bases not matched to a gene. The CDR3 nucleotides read TGTGCCAGCAGTGAGGGGAATAGCGGGTCGGGTGAGACCCAGTACTTC. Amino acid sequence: CASSEGNSGSGETQYF.

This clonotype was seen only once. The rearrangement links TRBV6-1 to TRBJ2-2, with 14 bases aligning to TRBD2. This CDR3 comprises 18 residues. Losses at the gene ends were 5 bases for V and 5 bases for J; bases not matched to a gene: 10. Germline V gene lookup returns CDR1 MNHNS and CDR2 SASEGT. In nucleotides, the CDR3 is TGTGCCAGCAGTACCGGGACTAGCGGGAGTAGGTGGACCGGGGAGCTGTTTTTT. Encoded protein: CASSTGTSGSRWTGELFF.

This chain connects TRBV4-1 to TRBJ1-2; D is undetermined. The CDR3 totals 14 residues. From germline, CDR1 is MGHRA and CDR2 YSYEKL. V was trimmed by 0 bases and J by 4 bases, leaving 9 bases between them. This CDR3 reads CASSQEEGGYGYTF. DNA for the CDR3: TGCGCCAGCAGCCAAGAGGAGGGAGGCTATGGCTACACCTTC.

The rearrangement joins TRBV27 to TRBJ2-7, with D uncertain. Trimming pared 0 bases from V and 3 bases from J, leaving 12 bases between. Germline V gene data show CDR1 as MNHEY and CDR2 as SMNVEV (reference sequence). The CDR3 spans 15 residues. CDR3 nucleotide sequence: TGTGCCAGCAGTTTATCTCCCCTGATGAACTACGAGCAGTACTTC. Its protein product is CASSLSPLMNYEQYF.

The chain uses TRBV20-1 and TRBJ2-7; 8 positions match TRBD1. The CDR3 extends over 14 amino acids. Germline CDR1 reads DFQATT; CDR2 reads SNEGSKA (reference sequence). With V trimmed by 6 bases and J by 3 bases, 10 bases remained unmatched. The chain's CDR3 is CSALDRDRSYEQYF. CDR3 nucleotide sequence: TGCAGTGCCCTAGACCGGGACAGGAGCTACGAGCAGTACTTC.